This T cell receptor (beta chain) was recovered during a study of low-dose radiotherapy and immunotherapy resistance in tumors. Study context: Patients of Cohort 1 had 0.5 Gy fractions every 2 weeks, which summed to 6.5 Gy. For four cycles from cycle 1 day 1, patients took 300 mg oral aspirin daily.

Time point indicated: before trial treatment. Eligibility required advanced solid tumors lacking tumor-infiltrating lymphocytes. This clonotype was detected many times. With TRAV- and TRBV-specific primers, first-strand cDNA was made, covering the alpha and beta chains. TCR amplification used roughly 20 PCR cycles, a constant-region primer and a V-primer adapter. Amplification of isolated mRNA was accomplished via in vitro transcription. In TCRdb, the reads were re-called with MiXCR into one record per CDR3 protein. The data contain tens of thousands of distinct CDR3 sequences, around 29% of them singletons. This CDR3 region has 14 residues. With 3 bases removed from V and 2 bases from J, the gap between germline ends came to 11 bases. Germline CDR1 MDHEN, CDR2 SYDVKM.

The genes are TRBV28 and TRBJ2-7; D uncertain. Sample: PBMCs, taken before treatment. The sequence was collected from a female donor with ovarian cancer. DNA for the CDR3: TGTGCCAGCAGTTTGTCCAGGTACCCCTACGAGCAGTACTTC. Its translation is CASSLSRYPYEQYF. The full variable domain, with the rest looked up from reference TRBV28 and TRBJ2-7, is DVKVTQSSRYLVKRTGEKVFLECVQDMDHENMFWYRQDPGLGLRLIYFSYDVKMKEKGDIPEGYSVSREKKERFSLILESASTNQTSMYLCASSLSRYPYEQYFGPGTRLTVT.